This T cell receptor (beta chain) was sequenced during a study of cytotoxic CD8 clonotypes in ibrutinib-treated CLL. Study details: Partial responders approximately 25, complete 2; roughly twelve progressed and around 15 stayed in remission by median 68 months. Broader study findings: Contraction or stability on treatment was seen for public clonotypes, which were uncommon. Having risen at ibrutinib response, clonality had fallen back toward baseline by progression.

Produced via immunoSEQ multiplex PCR; TCRdb's table is partial and in-frame only. Of 29,000 or so clones listed, around 63% are singletons. Concerning this clone itself: The antigen remains unidentified.

The V gene lost 0 bases and the J gene lost 0 bases, with 10 bases spanning the gap. The CDR3 length is 16 residues. Per germline, CDR1 SGHNT and CDR2 YYREEE (reference sequence). The chain joins TRBV5-4 to TRBJ2-4, with D perhaps matching TRBD2 (5 bases). The clonotype originates from a human donor with chronic lymphocytic leukemia. This material consisted of PBMCs, taken after 24 months of ibrutinib treatment. The CDR3 DNA reads TGTGCCAGCAGCTTGGCGGGCGGGTTAGCCAAAAACATTCAGTACTTC. It codes for CASSLAGGLAKNIQYF.